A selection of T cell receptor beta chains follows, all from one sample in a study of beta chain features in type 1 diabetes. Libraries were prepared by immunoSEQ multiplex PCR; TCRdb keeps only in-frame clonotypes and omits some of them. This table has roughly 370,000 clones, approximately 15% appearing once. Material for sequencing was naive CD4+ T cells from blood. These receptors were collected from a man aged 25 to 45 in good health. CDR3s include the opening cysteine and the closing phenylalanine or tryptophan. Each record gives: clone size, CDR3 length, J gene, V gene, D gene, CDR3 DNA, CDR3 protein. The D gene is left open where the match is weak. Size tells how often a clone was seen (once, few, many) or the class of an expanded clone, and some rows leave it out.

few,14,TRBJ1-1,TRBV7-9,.,TGTGCCAGCAGCTATGCGGCTGAGGGACCTGAAGCTTTCTTT,CASSYAAEGPEAFF
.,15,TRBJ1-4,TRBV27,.,TGTGCCAGCAGTGGTTGGGAGGGGGGTCGAGAAAAACTGTTTTTT,CASSGWEGGREKLFF
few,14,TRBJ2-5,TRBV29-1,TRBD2,TGCAGCGTTGACCCCGGACTAGCGGGAGAGACCCAGTACTTC,CSVDPGLAGETQYF
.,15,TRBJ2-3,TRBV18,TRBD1,TGTGCCAGCTCACGGGGGACAGGGGGCACAGATACGCAGTATTTT,CASSRGTGGTDTQYF
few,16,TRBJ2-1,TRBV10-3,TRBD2,TGTGCCATCAGGGGGACTAGCGGGGTATTCTACAATGAGCAGTTCTTC,CAIRGTSGVFYNEQFF
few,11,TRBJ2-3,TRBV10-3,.,TGTGCCATCAGTGACACAGATACGCAGTATTTT,CAISDTDTQYF
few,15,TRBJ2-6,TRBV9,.,TGTGCCAGCAGCGTAGTAGGGTACGGGGCCAACGTCCTGACTTTC,CASSVVGYGANVLTF
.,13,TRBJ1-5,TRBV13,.,TGTGCCAGCAGCTTAGCAGGGGAACAGCCCCAGCATTTT,CASSLAGEQPQHF
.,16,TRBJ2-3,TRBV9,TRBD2,TGTGCCAGCAGCGCCATTAGCGGGAGTAACGCAGATACGCAGTATTTT,CASSAISGSNADTQYF
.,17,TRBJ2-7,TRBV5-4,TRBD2,TGTGCCAGCAGCTTAGCGTCCGGCGGGGGGGTGCACTACGAGCAGTACTTC,CASSLASGGGVHYEQYF
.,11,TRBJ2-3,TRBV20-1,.,TGCAGTGCTAGTCAGGGACGACTTAACTTGTGG,CSASQGRLNLW
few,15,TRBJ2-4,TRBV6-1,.,TGTGCCAGCAGTGAAGCTAGGATAGCCAAAAACATTCAGTACTTC,CASSEARIAKNIQYF
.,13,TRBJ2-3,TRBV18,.,TGTGCCAGCTCGCAAGCGGACACAGATACGCAGTATTTT,CASSQADTDTQYF
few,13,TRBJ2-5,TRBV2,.,TGTGCCAGCGGGAGTGCGGGACTAGAGACCCAGTACTTC,CASGSAGLETQYF
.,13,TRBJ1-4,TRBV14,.,TGTGCCAGCAGCCTAAAGCTAAGGGTAAAACTGTTTTTT,CASSLKLRVKLFF